The 11 T cell receptor beta chains listed next were all sequenced from one sample in a study of cytomegalovirus exposure and HLA in healthy donors. Primers for the PCR totalled 60 Vbeta and 13 Jbeta. Some clones are missing from TCRdb's copy, which holds only in-frame ones; the method was immunoSEQ multiplex PCR. Here the sample spans about 120,000 clones, about 10% being singletons. The sequenced material came from PBMCs. The receptor set was obtained from a young man in good health and CMV-seronegative.

This clone has more than one count but fewer than ten. The rearrangement uses TRBV6-6 and TRBJ1-3; 7 bases fit TRBD1. The CDR3 sequence is 13 residues long. CDR1 is MNHNY, CDR2 SVGAGI, per germline (reference sequence). The junction had 7 bases not matched to a gene; V was cut back by 6 bases and J by 8 bases. The CDR3 loop is CASRGTVLDTIYF. The CDR3 DNA reads TGTGCCAGCAGGGGGACAGTTTTAGACACCATATATTTT.

This clone appeared a few times. Other DNA sequences of this sample code for an identical CDR3. The chain employs TRBV9 and TRBJ1-1; 8 bases are a match to TRBD1. Germline loops: CDR1 SGDLS, CDR2 YYNGEE. The J segment lost 1 base and the V segment lost 5 bases, leaving 1 base of the junction unmatched. This CDR3 contains 13 residues. CDR3 region: CASSGQGNTEAFF. CDR3 nucleotides: TGTGCCAGCAGTGGACAGGGGAACACTGAAGCTTTCTTT. Full variable domain (rest looked up from reference TRBV9 and TRBJ1-1): DSGVTQTPKHLITATGQRVTLRCSPRSGDLSVYWYQQSLDQGLQFLIQYYNGEERAKGNILERFSAQQFPDLHSELNLSSLELGDSALYFCASSGQGNTEAFFGQGTRLTVV.

This clone turned up a few times. The chain couples TRBV14 to TRBJ2-1; D remains ambiguous. CDR3 length equals 14 residues. V lost 0 bases and J 6 bases, leaving 9 bases between the germline ends. CDR1 and CDR2 from the germline V gene are SGHDN and FVKESK. For the CDR3, the DNA is TGTGCCAGCAGCCAAGATTGGGCCCTCAATGAGCAGTTCTTC. Translated, it gives CASSQDWALNEQFF.

The chain employs TRBV19 and TRBJ1-6; 9 nucleotides line up with TRBD1. Unmatched junction bases numbered 11, after V lost 6 bases and J lost 11 bases. CDR1 and CDR2 (germline): LNHDA, SQIVND (reference sequence). This CDR3 comprises 15 residues. The CDR3 region is CASSPWTGAEAPLHF. The CDR3 DNA reads as TGTGCCAGTAGCCCCTGGACAGGGGCGGAAGCACCCCTCCACTTT.

This clone was seen a few times. The V gene is TRBV4-1, the J gene TRBJ1-2, with a tentative D call TRBD1 (6 bases). The CDR3 extends over 14 amino acids. Between the trimmed V and J ends, which lost 2 bases and 4 bases, there was a span of 11 bases. CDR1 and CDR2 (germline): MGHRA, YSYEKL. The CDR3 is CASSQRQEFYGYTF. The CDR3 nucleotides read TGCGCCAGCAGCCAACGACAGGAGTTCTATGGCTACACCTTC.

This chain links TRBV4-3 with TRBJ2-7, with 10 bases aligning to TRBD1. From germline, CDR1 is LGHNA and CDR2 YSLEER. CDR3 length equals 14 residues. With V trimmed by 5 bases and J by 2 bases, 3 bases remained unmatched. Here the CDR3 reads CASSEGQGTYEQYF. CDR3 bases: TGCGCCAGCAGCGAGGGACAGGGGACCTACGAGCAGTACTTC.

In this sample, this clone turned up a few times. The chain recombines TRBV28 with TRBJ2-3; D perhaps matches TRBD2 (5 bases). The germline V gene encodes CDR1 MDHEN and CDR2 SYDVKM. Between the trimmed V and J ends, which lost 7 bases and 6 bases, there was a span of 11 bases. This CDR3 contains 12 residues. The CDR3 here is CASTRGGDTQYF. The CDR3 nucleotides are TGTGCCAGCACCCGCGGCGGGGATACGCAGTATTTT. Full variable domain (outside the CDR3, taken from reference TRBV28 and TRBJ2-3): DVKVTQSSRYLVKRTGEKVFLECVQDMDHENMFWYRQDPGLGLRLIYFSYDVKMKEKGDIPEGYSVSREKKERFSLILESASTNQTSMYLCASTRGGDTQYFGPGTRLTVL.

This clone was seen a few times. The J gene is TRBJ1-1, the V gene TRBV19; no reliable D call. This CDR3 spans 11 amino acids. Germline V gene lookup returns CDR1 LNHDA and CDR2 SQIVND (reference sequence). V was pared by 9 bases and J by 1 base, with 6 bases between. The CDR3 region is CASIQNTEAFF. The CDR3 bases are TGTGCCAGCATACAGAACACTGAAGCTTTCTTT.

This clone turned up a few times. V usage is TRBV11-2 and J usage is TRBJ1-4; 11 bases match TRBD1. J gave up 8 bases and V 4 bases, and 9 bases lay outside the gene matches. The CDR3 extends over 16 amino acids. Germline assignment: CDR1 SGHAT and CDR2 FQNNGV. This CDR3 is CASSSRTGGAQEKLFF. DNA for the CDR3: TGTGCCAGCAGCTCAAGGACAGGGGGCGCCCAGGAAAAACTGTTTTTT.

This clone was seen only a few times. This chain connects TRBV27 to TRBJ1-6; 9 nucleotides match TRBD1. Germline CDR1 and CDR2: MNHEY and SMNVEV (reference sequence). The CDR3 is made up of 15 amino acids. After removal of 2 bases from V and 7 bases from J, the junction contained 3 bases not matched to a gene. In nucleotides, the CDR3 is TGTGCCAGCAGTTTAGGGACAGGGAGCAATTCACCCCTCCACTTT. This codes for CASSLGTGSNSPLHF.

The chain is built from TRBV4-2 and TRBJ2-5; 13 nucleotides align to TRBD2. V shed 0 bases and J 14 bases; nucleotides not matched to a gene: 6. The germline CDR1 and CDR2 sequences are LGHNA and YNFKEQ. The CDR3 extends over 14 amino acids. The CDR3 loop is CASSQDTGTSGIYF. Here the CDR3 DNA reads TGTGCCAGCAGCCAAGACACCGGGACTAGCGGGATATACTTC.